This TCR beta chain derives from a study of T cells in women clearing cervical HPV infection. Study context: Controls were women whose single incident HPV16 infection cleared within 12 months without precancer or cancer.

Profiling relied on immunoSEQ multiplex PCR, and the TCRdb table lists in-frame clones only, not all of them. The specimen's table records about 40,000 clones. CDR3 length equals 15 residues. Germline CDR1 LNHDA, CDR2 SQIVND (reference sequence). The V and J ends lost 1 base and 0 bases respectively, with 8 bases between them. A note on this clone: Its antigen remains unknown. With the read ending 3 residues before the CDR3 end, the germline J gene is used to fill in that end.

Study findings and constraints: Repertoire richness, not evenness, was significantly elevated in CIN3+ cases versus controls. T-cell numbers per sample were unknown and may explain richness differences. Controls had more TRBV6-7 (0.16%) than cases (about 0.11%).

The chain uses TRBV19 and TRBJ2-3; no clear D gene. The material sequenced was blood buffy coat. The clonotype comes from a woman between 18 and 69 years old with a cervical HPV16 infection that either progressed to CIN3+ or cleared (not recorded which). Partial CDR3 DNA: TGTGCCAGTAGTATAGGCGGATCTAGCACAGATACG. It codes for CASSIGGSSTDT. The CDR3 in full is CASSIGGSSTDTQYF.